These 28 T cell receptor beta chains share one sample of origin, sequenced in a study of T cell responses to AZD1222 COVID-19 vaccine. The method was immunoSEQ multiplex PCR; TCRdb's version includes in-frame clones alone and lacks a portion of them. This table has about 180,000 clones, around 88% appearing once. The specimen comprised peripheral blood, sampled on day 0 of AZD1222 vaccination. All receptors come from an adult in good health.

This rearrangement joins TRBV25-1 to TRBJ2-2; TRBD2 agrees at 8 bases. Germline values: CDR1 MGHDK, CDR2 SYGVNS. The CDR3 loop spans 16 amino acids. Trimming took 5 bases from V and 0 from J; bases not matched to a gene: 5. CDR3 residues: CASSKPRGANTGELFF. The CDR3 DNA reads TGTGCCAGCAGTAAACCGCGGGGGGCGAACACCGGGGAGCTGTTTTTT.

To note about this clone: The sample has other DNA sequences that encode this CDR3 too. The V gene is TRBV28, the J gene TRBJ2-1; D unresolved. Germline values: CDR1 MDHEN, CDR2 SYDVKM. Trimming removed 2 bases from V and 7 bases from J, with 6 bases in between. This CDR3 has 12 residues. The CDR3 region is CASSLAGNEQFF. CDR3 DNA sequence: TGTGCCAGCAGTTTAGCAGGAAATGAGCAGTTCTTC. Variable domain in full (rest from reference TRBV28 and TRBJ2-1): DVKVTQSSRYLVKRTGEKVFLECVQDMDHENMFWYRQDPGLGLRLIYFSYDVKMKEKGDIPEGYSVSREKKERFSLILESASTNQTSMYLCASSLAGNEQFFGPGTRLTVL.

The V gene is TRBV9, the J gene TRBJ1-2, with 12 bases fitting TRBD1. Trimming removed 3 bases from V and 8 bases from J; junction bases left unmatched: 8. This CDR3 spans 15 amino acids. The germline gives CDR1 SGDLS, CDR2 YYNGEE. The CDR3 nucleotides read TGTGCCAGCAGCGCCTCCGGGACAGGGGGCGGCGGCTACACCTTC. Its translation is CASSASGTGGGGYTF.

V gene TRBV7-2 combines with J gene TRBJ1-1; no reliable D call. The length of the CDR3 is 15 residues. In germline, CDR1 is SGHTA, CDR2 FQGNSA. Trimming stripped 1 base from V and 0 bases from J, with 9 bases between. The CDR3 nucleotides read TGTGCCAGCAGCTTAGAACCATCGCTGAACACTGAAGCTTTCTTT. Its protein is CASSLEPSLNTEAFF.

The CDR3 reads CASSRTSAAYEQYF. CDR3 DNA: TGCGCCAGCAGCAGGACTAGCGCGGCCTACGAGCAGTACTTC. J is TRBJ2-7 and V is TRBV4-1; 9 bases agree with TRBD2. V lost 5 bases and J lost 2; bases outside the gene matches: 4. Germline assignment: CDR1 MGHRA and CDR2 YSYEKL. The CDR3 runs 14 residues.

The chain uses TRBV9 and TRBJ2-5; D uncertain. The germline CDR1 and CDR2 sequences are SGDLS and YYNGEE. The CDR3 spans 14 residues. V was pared by 0 bases and J by 3 bases, with 9 bases between. The CDR3: CASSVAVFEETQYF. The DNA of the CDR3 is TGTGCCAGCAGCGTAGCCGTTTTCGAAGAGACCCAGTACTTC.

V gene TRBV24-1 combines with J gene TRBJ1-4; 8 nucleotides align to TRBD1. V dropped 2 bases and J dropped 5; count of bases not matched to a gene: 3. This CDR3 has 15 residues. From germline, CDR1 is KGHDR and CDR2 SFDVKD. The CDR3 bases are TGTGCCACCAGTGATTCCGGGACAGGAAATGAAAAACTGTTTTTT. Amino acid sequence: CATSDSGTGNEKLFF.

The gene calls are TRBV6-5 and TRBJ2-7; D unclear. The length of the CDR3 is 11 residues. Germline-derived CDR1 and CDR2 are MNHEY and SVGAGI. The V gene lost 8 bases and the J gene lost 4 bases, with 9 bases spanning the gap. The CDR3 protein is CASYGAYEQYF. In DNA form, the CDR3 reads TGTGCCAGCTATGGAGCTTACGAGCAGTACTTC.

This clone was observed once. The chain employs TRBV10-3 and TRBJ1-6, with TRBD1 matching over 7 bases. Germline V gene lookup returns CDR1 ENHRY and CDR2 SYGVKD. V was pared by 3 bases and J by 9 bases, with 17 bases of the junction left unmatched. The CDR3 contains 18 residues. CDR3 region: CAISDPQGDFRAGSPLHF. The CDR3, as DNA: TGTGCCATCAGTGACCCCCAGGGGGACTTTCGGGCGGGTTCACCCCTCCACTTT.

The V call is TRBV6-5, the J call TRBJ2-7; 9 bases line up with TRBD2. V lost 6 bases and J lost 0; bases outside the gene matches: 6. The CDR3 length is 15 residues. CDR1 MNHEY and CDR2 SVGAGI come from the germline V gene. CDR3 in DNA: TGTGCCAGCAGACCCCAGCGGGGGGTCTCCTACGAGCAGTACTTC. This translates into CASRPQRGVSYEQYF.

The gene calls are TRBV7-2 and TRBJ1-5; a weak D match, TRBD1 (6 bases). V lost 3 bases and J lost 5, with 14 bases in between. CDR3 size: 15 residues. Germline assignment: CDR1 SGHTA and CDR2 FQGNSA. CDR3: CASSFRRGGDQPQHF. The CDR3 bases are TGTGCCAGCAGCTTCAGACGGGGGGGCGATCAGCCCCAGCATTTT.

Remarks on this clone: Germline is not matched at one junction end, which may reflect a read error. The chain combines TRBV7-7 with TRBJ2-5; D call uncertain. The CDR3 has 14 amino acids. CDR1 is SSHAT and CDR2 is FNYEAQ in the germline V gene (reference sequence). Here the CDR3 reads CASSLSWTGETQYF. DNA for the CDR3: TGTGCTAGCAGCTTATCCTGGACGGGAGAGACCCAGTACTTC.

The rearrangement links TRBV28 to TRBJ1-2; TRBD1 might be the D (5 bases). CDR1 and CDR2 (germline): MDHEN, SYDVKM. This CDR3 has 15 amino acids. Trimming cost V 2 bases and J 8 bases, with 18 bases left between them. The CDR3, as DNA: TGTGCCAGCAGTTTAAGCGGCAGGGAGAATAGGGGCTACACCTTC. This encodes CASSLSGRENRGYTF.

The chain has TRBV6-5 and TRBJ1-1, with 9 bases fitting TRBD1. The CDR3 totals 14 residues. Trimming cost V 6 bases and J 8 bases; bases outside gene matches: 10. In germline, CDR1 is MNHEY, CDR2 SVGAGI. The CDR3 loop reads CASSYVPGQGEAFF. CDR3 nucleotides: TGTGCCAGCAGCTACGTCCCGGGACAGGGAGAAGCTTTCTTT.

The chain carries TRBV3-1 (or the pseudogene TRBV3-2) and TRBJ2-5, with TRBD2 matching 7 bases. The CDR3 consists of 13 residues. Looked up from germline, CDR1 is LGHDT and CDR2 is YNNKEL (reference sequence). V trimming: 1 base; J trimming: 7 bases; junction bases outside the gene matches: 3. CDR3 loop: CASSQAREGTQYF. In DNA form, the CDR3 reads TGTGCCAGCAGCCAAGCCAGGGAGGGGACCCAGTACTTC.

This clone was observed at least ten times. The genes are TRBV7-2 and TRBJ1-2; TRBD1 might be the D (5 bases). CDR1 SGHTA and CDR2 FQGNSA come from the germline V gene. The V end was cut by 0 bases, the J end by 2 bases, with 7 bases between. The CDR3 totals 14 residues. As DNA, the CDR3 is TGTGCCAGCAGCTTAGCGGAGGGGAACTATGGCTACACCTTC. Translation gives CASSLAEGNYGYTF.

The rearrangement links TRBV19 to TRBJ1-2, with 9 bases matching TRBD1. The germline gives CDR1 LNHDA, CDR2 SQIVND (reference sequence). The CDR3 loop spans 14 amino acids. V was pared by 5 bases and J by 3 bases, with 4 bases of the junction left unmatched. The CDR3 nucleotides read TGTGCCAGTAGTCCGGACAGGGGCCACTATGGCTACACCTTC. This gives the protein CASSPDRGHYGYTF.

The chain has TRBV3-1 (or the pseudogene TRBV3-2) and TRBJ1-6; D remains ambiguous. Germline V gene data show CDR1 as LGHDT and CDR2 as YNNKEL (reference sequence). The CDR3 loop spans 14 amino acids. V lost 2 bases to trimming and J lost 7 bases, with 9 bases between them. CDR3 DNA: TGTGCCAGCAGCCAATCTGATGGGAATTCACCCCTCCACTTT. Translating gives CASSQSDGNSPLHF.

The V and J genes are TRBV6-5 and TRBJ1-5, with 7 bases fitting TRBD1. V shed 6 bases, J shed 7 bases, and the junction held 9 bases outside the gene matches. Germline V gives CDR1 MNHEY, CDR2 SVGAGI. CDR3 length: 14 residues. The CDR3 DNA is TGTGCCAGCAGCCAATACAGGGGACGGCAGCCCCAGCATTTT. It yields the protein CASSQYRGRQPQHF.

The chain couples TRBV2 to TRBJ1-1, with D uncertain. Germline V lookup: CDR1 SNHLY, CDR2 FYNNEI. V was trimmed by 8 bases and J by 5 bases, leaving 9 bases between them. The length of the CDR3 is 11 residues. The CDR3 region is CASVGGTEAFF. CDR3 nucleotides: TGTGCCAGCGTCGGTGGAACTGAAGCTTTCTTT.

To note about this clone: Other DNA sequences from this sample encode an identical CDR3 as well. V gene TRBV2 combines with J gene TRBJ1-1; unclear D gene. The CDR3 runs 13 residues. Germline values: CDR1 SNHLY, CDR2 FYNNEI. With 2 bases removed from V and 2 bases from J, the gap between germline ends came to 6 bases. The CDR3 sequence: CASSELENTEAFF. The CDR3 DNA reads TGTGCCAGCAGTGAACTGGAAAACACTGAAGCTTTCTTT.

This chain links TRBV6-5 with TRBJ1-1; D gene ambiguous. Germline loops: CDR1 MNHEY, CDR2 SVGAGI. This CDR3 comprises 13 residues. V lost 8 bases and J lost 0, with 10 bases in between. The CDR3 region has the DNA TGTGCCAGCTCACAGAACCTGAACACTGAAGCTTTCTTT. Protein: CASSQNLNTEAFF.

The rearrangement joins TRBV24-1 to TRBJ2-6; D gene ambiguous. The ends were cut back, 6 bases at V and 4 bases at J, with 9 bases in the middle. The germline V gene has CDR1 KGHDR and CDR2 SFDVKD. This CDR3 is 14 amino acids long. As DNA, the CDR3 is TGTGCCACCAGTCGTGGCTCCGGGGCCAACGTCCTGACTTTC. This encodes CATSRGSGANVLTF.

V and J are TRBV9 and TRBJ2-7; 12 bases are a match to TRBD1. J was trimmed by 4 bases and V by 4 bases; bases with no gene match: 9. Germline V gene data show CDR1 as SGDLS and CDR2 as YYNGEE. The CDR3 runs 16 residues. CDR3 nucleotide sequence: TGTGCCAGCAGCTCCTCGGGGGACAGGGGGCGATACGAGCAGTACTTC. Its protein is CASSSSGDRGRYEQYF.

This chain joins TRBV7-2 and TRBJ2-1, with D perhaps matching TRBD1 (5 bases). CDR1 is SGHTA and CDR2 is FQGNSA in the germline V gene. The V end was cut by 5 bases, the J end by 2 bases, with 7 bases between. The length of the CDR3 is 13 residues. The CDR3 bases are TGTGCCAGCAGCCGACAGACCTACAATGAGCAGTTCTTC. This codes for CASSRQTYNEQFF.

CDR3 amino acids: CASSLPRDRPSSGNTIYF. The CDR3 DNA sequence: TGTGCCAGCAGCCTCCCCCGGGACAGGCCTTCTTCTGGAAACACCATATATTTT. The chain carries TRBV28 and TRBJ1-3; TRBD1 matches 8 bases. After removal of 6 bases from V and 1 base from J, the junction contained 14 bases not matched to a gene. CDR3 size: 18 residues. Germline V gene data show CDR1 as MDHEN and CDR2 as SYDVKM.

The gene calls are TRBV7-9 and TRBJ1-1, with 8 bases fitting TRBD1. The germline V gene has CDR1 SEHNR and CDR2 FQNEAQ (reference sequence). The ends lost 6 bases at V and 1 base at J; junction bases unmatched: 10. The CDR3 is 16 amino acids. CDR3 amino acids: CASRGAGGAENTEAFF. CDR3 nucleotides: TGTGCCAGCAGGGGTGCAGGGGGCGCAGAGAACACTGAAGCTTTCTTT.

This chain uses TRBV5-1 with TRBJ1-4; no clear D. V lost 4 bases to trimming and J lost 4 bases, with 11 bases between them. CDR1 and CDR2 (germline): SGHRS, YFSETQ. This CDR3 has 14 residues. The CDR3 bases are TGCGCCAGCAGCGTGACGGAGATTAATGAAAAACTGTTTTTT. This sequence encodes CASSVTEINEKLFF.